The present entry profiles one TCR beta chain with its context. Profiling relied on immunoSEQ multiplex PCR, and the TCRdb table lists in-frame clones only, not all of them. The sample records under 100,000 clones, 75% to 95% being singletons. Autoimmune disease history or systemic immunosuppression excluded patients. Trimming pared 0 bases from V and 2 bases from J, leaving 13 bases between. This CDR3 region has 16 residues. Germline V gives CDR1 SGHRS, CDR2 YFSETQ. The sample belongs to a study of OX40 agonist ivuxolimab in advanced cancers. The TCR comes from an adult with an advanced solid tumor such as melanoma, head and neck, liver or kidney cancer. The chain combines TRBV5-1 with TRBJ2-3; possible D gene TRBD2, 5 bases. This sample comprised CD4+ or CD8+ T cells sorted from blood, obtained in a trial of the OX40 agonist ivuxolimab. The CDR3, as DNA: TGCGCCAGCAGCTTGGATATAAGCGGATACACAGATACGCAGTATTTT. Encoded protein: CASSLDISGYTDTQYF.